This entry describes one TCR beta chain. Its antigen is still unknown. Base qualities are not recorded, but no much larger clone differs from it by a single base. This entry comes from a study of cytomegalovirus exposure and HLA in healthy donors (dated by TCRdb to the late 2010s). Regarding the study in general: An earlier analysis of 587 of the donors reported 250 to 300 Gb of sequence data and 90 million to 120 million unique TCR beta sequences obtained from some 200 million T cells. Across 398 genotyped donors of the cohort, an average of about 240,000 unique TCR beta nucleotide sequences per donor were sequenced, and 15% to 20% of those sequences were non-productive. Of the approximately 400 genotyped donors, 81% fell in the genetic ancestry cluster associated with self-reported Caucasian donors. The aim of the study was to test whether cataloging public T cell receptors could identify signatures of past pathogen exposure. The number of donors typed differed by locus, with about 629-630 for A, B, C, DRB1 and DQB1, over 500 for DQA1, 600 to 610 for DPA1, and some 440 for DPB1. A later analysis re-examined previously published TCR beta repertoires from more than 650 donors and added high-resolution HLA genotyping to investigate patterns of TCR occurrence. A later genetic analysis took genome-wide SNP genotypes for about three fifths of the 666 donors and used that subset as a discovery cohort. Class I and class II HLA loci were covered by the typing at four-digit resolution. A separate validation cohort of over a hundred different subjects was used in addition to the 666-subject first cohort. Using immunosequencing, the study profiled T cell repertoires from roughly 650 subjects and related those repertoires to cytomegalovirus serostatus. About 330 gigabases of sequencing data and 70 million to 95 million unique TCR sequences made up an early release that covered several hundred HLA-typed donors. To decide whether each TCR beta V gene segment behaved as functional or pseudogenic, an earlier analysis of fewer than 750 of the donors relied on high-throughput TCR beta sequencing. Rather than drawing on any new phenotypic data, the later analysis identified candidate immune exposures from TCR beta sequences and the way those sequences occurred across donors. Roughly 5 DR-DQ haplotypes were treated as single units for association and clustering because of strong linkage in the cohort. The study combined high-throughput TCR immunosequencing, statistical association of individual TCRs with disease status, and machine learning to predict cytomegalovirus infection status. Every repertoire in the discovery cohort had been generated on one and the same sequencing platform. Alongside the repertoire data, information on donor age, sex, ethnicity and CMV serostatus was compiled.

The investigation overall reported the following: In a later analysis, TCR association rates were found to vary across HLA loci, with the most associated TCRs seen for DRB1 alleles and the fewest for HLA-C alleles. In a later analysis, most CMV-associated TCR beta chains were found to appear HLA-restricted, with HLA associations seemingly driven largely by CMV exposure. When HLA alleles, especially DR and DQ, strongly co-occurred, attributing TCR associations to individual alleles was difficult. Sequencing depth was assumed to be roughly uniform across donors in the presence/absence analyses, though that assumption may not hold. A further reported finding was that TCR beta sequences accurately predicted the HLA-A and HLA-B alleles for most subjects in the first cohort. Only TCR beta chains were sequenced in this cohort, and the absence of alpha or paired-chain data limited detectable features. A later analysis associated 16,951 TCR beta sequences with specific HLA alleles at a false discovery rate of 0.05. In a later analysis, HLA-associated TCR beta chains showed more clonal expansion and lower generation probabilities than non-associated chains that were equally common. The classifier was reported to diagnose cytomegalovirus status with high specificity and sensitivity in both the original cohort and the validation cohort. Because the 87-base-pair reads could not distinguish some IMGT-functional V segments, including TRBV6-2 and TRBV6-3, those segments were excluded. The authors suggested that the approach could potentially be extended to other disease states and immunological phenotypes. In an earlier analysis of about 540 of the donors, most TCR beta V segments were observed in productive rearrangements about 87% or about 30% of the time, broadly matching IMGT annotations. Compared with the roughly 700-donor mean, donors in an Asian-associated ancestry cluster had fewer N-insertions in productive TCRs, according to a later genetic analysis. The only immune exposure information available for the cohort was CMV serostatus. According to a later analysis, parvovirus B19, influenza, CMV and Epstein-Barr virus appeared linked to several top co-occurrence clusters. Because HLA typing was unavailable for some donors at each locus, only the typed subset was used in association tests. V-gene and J-gene trimming of TCR beta chains was associated with a missense DCLRE1C variant in a later genetic analysis, and the association was replicated in an independent cohort. Linkage disequilibrium might explain the correlated functional status among segregating V segments, but an unknown experimental factor could not be excluded. In the study, roughly 160 TCR beta chains were listed as associated with cytomegalovirus. A cluster of highly shared sequence variants was judged likely to represent a technical artifact of the sequencing pipeline. Because counts were too low, about 18 rarely observed V segments, including chromosome 9 orphons, were excluded from the earlier analysis of a few hundred of the donors. While some public TCRs were present in many individuals, most TCR sequences turned up only very rarely across donors. A few of the identified cytomegalovirus-associated TCR beta chains were confirmed in vitro to be specific for cytomegalovirus antigens.

From a lookup of the germline V gene, CDR1 and CDR2 are SGHRS and YFSETQ. Deletion took 4 bases off V and 6 bases off J, with a span of 13 bases between the germline ends. From the cysteine up to the phenylalanine, the CDR3 has a length of 13 residues. CDR3 DNA only is kept here, 39 bases in frame from base 1. Library preparation used the immunoSEQ multiplex PCR assay. The multiplex PCR relied on a mix of 60 forward primers for TCR Vbeta segments and 13 reverse primers for TCR Jbeta segments. Amplification of the CDR3 region of rearranged TCR beta genes was performed with a multiplex PCR assay on genomic DNA. The Illumina HiSeq System was used to sequence the amplified TCR beta libraries as 87-base-pair reads. In the original analysis: A later analysis counted about 80 million unique TCR beta chains across the 600 to 850 repertoires, and about 10 million of these chains were shared by at least two donors. To remove PCR and sequencing errors, raw reads were error-corrected and collapsed into unique sequences using a nearest-neighbor algorithm that merged closely related sequences. To assign V, D and J gene segments, CDR3 sequences were aligned to IMGT reference sequences. Each retained sequence needed at least a six-nucleotide match to both a V gene segment and a J gene segment. A rearrangement was called productive if the CDR3 had no stop codons and remained in frame with V and J, and every other rearrangement was called non-productive. Following IMGT convention, CDR3 was defined as the stretch from the second conserved V-encoded cysteine up to the conserved J-encoded phenylalanine. In an earlier analysis of approximately 500 of the donors, sequences lacking an unambiguous match to a single V gene segment were excluded. In an earlier analysis of 587 of the donors, a V segment was called functional when productive rearrangements were above 56.7%, and segregating when the standard deviation between donors exceeded 5%. A statistical classification framework was built for diagnosing cytomegalovirus status from the catalog of TCR beta chain sequences. A later analysis assigned V and J genes by comparing TCR nucleotide sequences with IMGT/GENE-DB human TR gene sequences. Using the TCRdist pipeline, a later analysis assigned CDR3 sequences along with most-parsimonious VDJ recombination scenarios. In a later analysis, every TCR beta chain was defined by the combination of its CDR3 amino acid sequence and its V-gene family, and reads without a unique V-gene family were dropped. A later analysis removed 500 to 650 highly shared, low-generation-probability nucleotide sequences to deal with suspected cross-contamination and a sequencing artifact. A later analysis calculated a clonal expansion index for each public chain from normalized within-repertoire ranks of inferred template counts. Generation probabilities in a later analysis came from a VDJ recombination model fitted to out-of-frame rearrangements, and those results were checked against IGoR. In a later analysis, hypergeometric tests were used to score TCR-TCR, TCR-HLA and TCR-CMV co-occurrence, with a repertoire-size bias correction applied to TCR pairs. To estimate false discovery rates, a later analysis permuted the HLA or CMV assignments 20 times. In a later analysis, co-occurring TCRs were grouped with DBSCAN, and TCRdist sequence similarity was added when clustering was performed within HLA-allele-positive subsets. For co-occurrence clustering, repertoires with fewer than 30,000 or more than 120,000 public chains were excluded, along with five or six repertoires with anomalous nucleotide sharing. TCRdb mirrors the immuneACCESS table, restricted to in-frame sequences. Some clones are absent from its copies; in checked studies, under half trace to an unresolved V gene, and the reason for the others is unknown. D and trimming were read from the DNA, whereas the V and J calls and clone size are those reported in that table. The sample profile shows 180,000 or so clones; 70% to 90% of them were found once. Clones ranked in the top ten supply roughly 9.3% of the sample.

The cohort consisted of 600 or so healthy bone marrow donors. All cohort members were sampled while nominally healthy, although unrecorded immune exposures were likely present. The donor tested CMV seropositive and was one of the 289 seropositive cohort members. A peripheral blood sample was provided by each donor, and peripheral blood mononuclear cells were used for TCR beta sequencing. Genomic DNA was extracted from the blood cell samples with the Qiagen DNeasy Blood Extraction Kit. This clonotype was obtained from a man younger than 30 in good health and CMV-seropositive. The sample consisted of PBMCs. The chain joins TRBV5-1 to TRBJ1-1; the D gene cannot be resolved reliably. The CDR3 has the sequence CASSPAGLAEAFF. The nucleotides are TGCGCCAGCAGCCCGGCAGGTTTGGCTGAAGCTTTCTTT. The variable domain in full, with residues beyond the CDR3 obtained from the reference TRBV5-1 and TRBJ1-1 genes, is KAGVTQTPRYLIKTRGQQVTLSCSPISGHRSVSWYQQTPGQGLQFLFEYFSETQRNKGNFPGRFSGRQFSNSRSEMNVSTLELGDSALYLCASSPAGLAEAFFGQGTRLTVV.